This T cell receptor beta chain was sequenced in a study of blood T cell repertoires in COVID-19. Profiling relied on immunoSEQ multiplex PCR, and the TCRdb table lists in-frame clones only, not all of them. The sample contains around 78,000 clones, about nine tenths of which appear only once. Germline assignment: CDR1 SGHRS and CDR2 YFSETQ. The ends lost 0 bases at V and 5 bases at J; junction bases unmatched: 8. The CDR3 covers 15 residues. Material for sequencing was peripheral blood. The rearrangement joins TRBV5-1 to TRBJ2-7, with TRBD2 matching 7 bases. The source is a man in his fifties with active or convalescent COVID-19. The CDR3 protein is CASSLVSAGVDEQYF. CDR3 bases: TGCGCCAGCAGCTTGGTAAGTGCGGGAGTCGACGAGCAGTACTTC.